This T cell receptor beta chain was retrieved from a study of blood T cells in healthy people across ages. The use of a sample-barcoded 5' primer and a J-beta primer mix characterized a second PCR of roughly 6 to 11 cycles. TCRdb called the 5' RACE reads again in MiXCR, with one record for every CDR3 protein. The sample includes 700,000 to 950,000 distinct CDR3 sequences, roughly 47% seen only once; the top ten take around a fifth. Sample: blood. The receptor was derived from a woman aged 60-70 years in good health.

CDR3 sequence: CASSLVRASGSSYEQYF. The CDR3 region has the DNA TGTGCCAGCAGCTTGGTCCGGGCATCCGGAAGCTCCTACGAGCAGTACTTC. The chain employs TRBV5-5 and TRBJ2-7; D gene ambiguous. Between the trimmed V and J ends, which lost 0 bases and 0 bases, there was a span of 16 bases. CDR1 is SGHKS and CDR2 is YYEKEE in the germline V gene (reference sequence). This CDR3 comprises 17 residues. The full variable domain, its missing parts supplied by reference TRBV5-5 and TRBJ2-7, is DAGVTQSPTHLIKTRGQQVTLRCSPISGHKSVSWYQQVLGQGPQFIFQYYEKEERGRGNFPDRFSARQFPNYSSELNVNALLLGDSALYLCASSLVRASGSSYEQYFGPGTRLTVT.